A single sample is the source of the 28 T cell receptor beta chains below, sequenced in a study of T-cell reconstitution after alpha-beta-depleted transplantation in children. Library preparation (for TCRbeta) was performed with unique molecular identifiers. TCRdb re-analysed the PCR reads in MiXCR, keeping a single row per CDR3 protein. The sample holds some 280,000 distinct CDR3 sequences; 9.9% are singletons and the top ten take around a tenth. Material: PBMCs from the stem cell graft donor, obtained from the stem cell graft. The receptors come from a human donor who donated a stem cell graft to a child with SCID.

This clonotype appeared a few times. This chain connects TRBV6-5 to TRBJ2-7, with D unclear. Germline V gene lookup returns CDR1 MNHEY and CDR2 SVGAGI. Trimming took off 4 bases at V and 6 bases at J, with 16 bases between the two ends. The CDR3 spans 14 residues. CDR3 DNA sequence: TGTGCCAGCAGTTCCTTAGAGAAACACTCCGAGCAGTACTTC. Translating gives CASSSLEKHSEQYF.

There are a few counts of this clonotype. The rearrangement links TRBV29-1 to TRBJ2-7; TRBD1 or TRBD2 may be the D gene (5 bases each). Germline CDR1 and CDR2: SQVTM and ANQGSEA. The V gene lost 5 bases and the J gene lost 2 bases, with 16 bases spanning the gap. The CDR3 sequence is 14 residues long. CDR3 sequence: CSVRNLEGPYEQYF. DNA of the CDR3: TGCAGCGTTCGTAACCTAGAGGGGCCCTACGAGCAGTACTTC.

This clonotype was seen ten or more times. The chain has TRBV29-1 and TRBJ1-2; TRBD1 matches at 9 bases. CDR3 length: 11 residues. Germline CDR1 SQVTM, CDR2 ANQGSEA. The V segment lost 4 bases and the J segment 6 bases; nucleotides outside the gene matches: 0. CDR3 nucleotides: TGCAGCGTTGGGACAGGGGATGGCTACACCTTC. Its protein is CSVGTGDGYTF.

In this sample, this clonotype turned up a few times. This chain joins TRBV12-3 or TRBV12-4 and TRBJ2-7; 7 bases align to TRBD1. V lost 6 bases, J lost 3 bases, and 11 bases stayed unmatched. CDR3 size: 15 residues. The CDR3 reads CASRRTGAKNYEQYF. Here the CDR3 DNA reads TGTGCCAGCAGGCGTACAGGGGCCAAAAACTACGAGCAGTACTTC.

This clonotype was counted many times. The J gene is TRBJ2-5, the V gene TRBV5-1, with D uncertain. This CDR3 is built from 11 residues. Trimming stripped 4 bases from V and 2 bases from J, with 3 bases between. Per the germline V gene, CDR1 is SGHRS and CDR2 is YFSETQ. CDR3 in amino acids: CASSRQETQYF. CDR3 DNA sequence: TGCGCCAGCAGCCGACAAGAGACCCAGTACTTC. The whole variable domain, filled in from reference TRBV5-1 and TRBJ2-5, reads KAGVTQTPRYLIKTRGQQVTLSCSPISGHRSVSWYQQTPGQGLQFLFEYFSETQRNKGNFPGRFSGRQFSNSRSEMNVSTLELGDSALYLCASSRQETQYFGPGTRLLVL.

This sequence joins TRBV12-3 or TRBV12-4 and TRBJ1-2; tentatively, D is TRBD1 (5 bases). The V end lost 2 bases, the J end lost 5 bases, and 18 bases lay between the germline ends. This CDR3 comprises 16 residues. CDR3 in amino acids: CASSLKIFLRGYGYTF. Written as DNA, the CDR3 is TGTGCCAGCAGTTTAAAAATTTTTTTGCGGGGGTATGGCTACACCTTC.

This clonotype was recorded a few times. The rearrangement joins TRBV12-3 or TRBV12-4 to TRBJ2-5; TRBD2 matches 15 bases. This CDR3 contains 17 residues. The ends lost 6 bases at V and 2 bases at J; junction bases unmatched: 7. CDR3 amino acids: CASSLGLAGGWQETQYF. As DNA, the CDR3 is TGTGCCAGCAGCCTGGGACTAGCGGGGGGATGGCAAGAGACCCAGTACTTC.

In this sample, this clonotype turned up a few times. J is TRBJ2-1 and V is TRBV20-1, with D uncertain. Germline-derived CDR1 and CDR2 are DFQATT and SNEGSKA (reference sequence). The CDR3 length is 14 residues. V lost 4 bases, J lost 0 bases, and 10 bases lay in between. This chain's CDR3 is CSATDLSSYNEQFF. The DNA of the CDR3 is TGCAGTGCTACTGATTTAAGCTCCTACAATGAGCAGTTCTTC.

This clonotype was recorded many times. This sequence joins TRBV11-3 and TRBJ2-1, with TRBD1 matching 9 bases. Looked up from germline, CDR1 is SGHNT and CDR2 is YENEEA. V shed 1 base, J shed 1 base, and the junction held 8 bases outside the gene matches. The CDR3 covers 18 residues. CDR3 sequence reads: CASSLGDREVWSYNEQFF. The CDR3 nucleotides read TGTGCCAGCAGCTTAGGGGACAGGGAAGTTTGGTCCTACAATGAGCAGTTCTTC.

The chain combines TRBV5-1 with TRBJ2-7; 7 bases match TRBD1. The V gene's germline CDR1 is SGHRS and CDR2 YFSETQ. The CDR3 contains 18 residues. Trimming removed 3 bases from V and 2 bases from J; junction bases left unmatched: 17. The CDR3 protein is CASSSANLGQAIAYEQYF. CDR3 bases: TGCGCCAGCAGCTCTGCTAACCTCGGACAGGCGATTGCCTACGAGCAGTACTTC.

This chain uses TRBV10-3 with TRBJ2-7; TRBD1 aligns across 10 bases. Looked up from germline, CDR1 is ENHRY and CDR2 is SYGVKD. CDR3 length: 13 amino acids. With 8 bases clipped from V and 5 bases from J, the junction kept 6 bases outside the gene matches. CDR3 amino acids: CAIGAGTGDEQYF. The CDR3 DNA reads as TGTGCCATCGGGGCCGGGACAGGGGACGAGCAGTACTTC.

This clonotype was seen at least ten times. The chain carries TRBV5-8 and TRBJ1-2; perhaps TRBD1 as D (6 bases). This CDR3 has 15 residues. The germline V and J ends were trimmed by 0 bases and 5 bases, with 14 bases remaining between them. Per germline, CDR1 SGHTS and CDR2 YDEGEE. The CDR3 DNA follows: TGTGCCAGCAGCTTGGATTGGGGGCGGGATTATGGCTACACCTTC. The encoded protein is CASSLDWGRDYGYTF. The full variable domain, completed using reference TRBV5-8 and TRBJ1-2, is EAGVTQSPTHLIKTRGQQATLRCSPISGHTSVYWYQQALGLGLQFLLWYDEGEERNRGNFPPRFSGRQFPNYSSELNVNALELEDSALYLCASSLDWGRDYGYTFGSGTRLTVV.

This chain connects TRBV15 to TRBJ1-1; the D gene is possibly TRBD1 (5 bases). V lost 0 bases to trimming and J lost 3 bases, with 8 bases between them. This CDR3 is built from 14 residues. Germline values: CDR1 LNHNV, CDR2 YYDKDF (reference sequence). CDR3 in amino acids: CATSRDRVDTEAFF. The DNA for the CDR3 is TGTGCCACCAGCAGAGACAGGGTGGACACTGAAGCTTTCTTT.

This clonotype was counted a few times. The CDR3 coding sequence is TGTGCCGCAGATGATGGGAACACTGAAGCTTTCTTT. Protein: CAADDGNTEAFF. This sequence joins TRBV15 and TRBJ1-1; D not resolved. CDR3 size: 12 residues. Germline loops: CDR1 LNHNV, CDR2 YYDKDF (reference sequence). Trimming took off 11 bases at V and 1 base at J, with 11 bases between the two ends.

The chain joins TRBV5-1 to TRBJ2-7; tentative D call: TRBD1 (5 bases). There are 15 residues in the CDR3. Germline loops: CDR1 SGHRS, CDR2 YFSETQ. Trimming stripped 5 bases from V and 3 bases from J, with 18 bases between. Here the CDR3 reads CASRAWGQGSYEQYF. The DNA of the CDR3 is TGCGCCAGCAGGGCTTGGGGCCAGGGCAGCTACGAGCAGTACTTC.

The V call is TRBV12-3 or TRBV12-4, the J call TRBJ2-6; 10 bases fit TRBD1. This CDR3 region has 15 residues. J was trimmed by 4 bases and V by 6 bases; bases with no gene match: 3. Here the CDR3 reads CASRGTGAGANVLTF. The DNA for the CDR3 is TGTGCCAGCAGAGGGACAGGGGCCGGGGCCAACGTCCTGACTTTC.

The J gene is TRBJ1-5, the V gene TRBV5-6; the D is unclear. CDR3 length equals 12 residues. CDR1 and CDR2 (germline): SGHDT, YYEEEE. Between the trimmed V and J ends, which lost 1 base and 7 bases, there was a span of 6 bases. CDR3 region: CASSLYGQPQHF. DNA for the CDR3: TGTGCCAGCAGCTTGTACGGACAGCCCCAGCATTTT.

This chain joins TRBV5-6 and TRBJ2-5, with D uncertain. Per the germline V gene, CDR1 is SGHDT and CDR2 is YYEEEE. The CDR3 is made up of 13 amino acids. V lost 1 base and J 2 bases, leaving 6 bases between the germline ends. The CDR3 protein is CASSLPGQETQYF. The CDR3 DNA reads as TGTGCCAGCAGCTTGCCAGGACAAGAGACCCAGTACTTC.

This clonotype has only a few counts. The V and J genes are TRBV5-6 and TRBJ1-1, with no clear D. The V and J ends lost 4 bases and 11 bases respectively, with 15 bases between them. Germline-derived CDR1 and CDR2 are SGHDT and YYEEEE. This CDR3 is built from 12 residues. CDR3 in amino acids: CASSPGLGWAFF. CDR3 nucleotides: TGTGCCAGCAGCCCTGGGCTAGGGTGGGCTTTCTTT.

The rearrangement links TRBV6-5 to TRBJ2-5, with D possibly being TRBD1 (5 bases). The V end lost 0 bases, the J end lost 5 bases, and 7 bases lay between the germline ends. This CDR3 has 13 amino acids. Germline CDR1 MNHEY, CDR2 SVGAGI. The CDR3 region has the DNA TGTGCCAGCAGTTACTCCCAGGGTGAGACCCAGTACTTC. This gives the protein CASSYSQGETQYF.

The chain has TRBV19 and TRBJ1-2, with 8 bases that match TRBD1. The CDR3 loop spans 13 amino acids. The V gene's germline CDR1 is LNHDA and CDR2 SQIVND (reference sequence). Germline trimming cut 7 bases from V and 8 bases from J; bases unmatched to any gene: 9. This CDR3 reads CASKRTGSEGYTF. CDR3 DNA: TGTGCCAGTAAACGGACAGGGTCTGAGGGCTACACCTTC.

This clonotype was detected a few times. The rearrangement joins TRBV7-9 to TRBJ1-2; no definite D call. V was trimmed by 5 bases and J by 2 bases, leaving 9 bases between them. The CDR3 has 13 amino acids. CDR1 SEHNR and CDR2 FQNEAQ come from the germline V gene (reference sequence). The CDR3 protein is CASSPTRNYGYTF. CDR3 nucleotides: TGTGCCAGCAGCCCCACAAGAAACTATGGCTACACCTTC. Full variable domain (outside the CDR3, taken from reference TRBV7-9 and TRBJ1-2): DTGVSQNPRHKITKRGQNVTFRCDPISEHNRLYWYRQTLGQGPEFLTYFQNEAQLEKSRLLSDRFSAERPKGSFSTLEIQRTEQGDSAMYLCASSPTRNYGYTFGSGTRLTVV.

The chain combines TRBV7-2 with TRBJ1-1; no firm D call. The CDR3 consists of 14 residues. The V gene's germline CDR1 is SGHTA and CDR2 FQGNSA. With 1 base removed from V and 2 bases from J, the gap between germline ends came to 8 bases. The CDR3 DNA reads TGTGCCAGCAGCTTAGTTTGGGGAAACACTGAAGCTTTCTTT. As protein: CASSLVWGNTEAFF.

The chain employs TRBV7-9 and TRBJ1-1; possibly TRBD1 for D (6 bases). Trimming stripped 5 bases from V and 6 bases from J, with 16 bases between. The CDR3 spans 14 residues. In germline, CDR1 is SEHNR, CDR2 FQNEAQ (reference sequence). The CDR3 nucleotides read TGTGCCAGCAGCGGCCCGGACAGTTCTCCTGAAGCTTTCTTT. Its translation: CASSGPDSSPEAFF.

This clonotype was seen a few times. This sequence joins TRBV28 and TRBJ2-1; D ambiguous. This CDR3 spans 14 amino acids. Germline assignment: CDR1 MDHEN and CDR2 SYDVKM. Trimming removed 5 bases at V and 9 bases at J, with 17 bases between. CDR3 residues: CASSPAVVAVEQFF. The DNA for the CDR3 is TGTGCCAGCAGTCCCGCGGTGGTGGCCGTTGAGCAGTTCTTC.

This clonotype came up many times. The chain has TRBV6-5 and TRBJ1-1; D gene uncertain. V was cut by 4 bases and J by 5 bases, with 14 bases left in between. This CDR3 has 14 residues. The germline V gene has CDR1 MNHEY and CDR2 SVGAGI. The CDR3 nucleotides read TGTGCCAGCAGTTTAGGCGGGCCGTGGACTGAAGCTTTCTTT. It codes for CASSLGGPWTEAFF.

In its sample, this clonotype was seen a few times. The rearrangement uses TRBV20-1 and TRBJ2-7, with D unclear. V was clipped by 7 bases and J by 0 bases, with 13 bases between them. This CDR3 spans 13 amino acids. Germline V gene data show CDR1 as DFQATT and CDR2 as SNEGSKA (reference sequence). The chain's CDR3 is CSVLAHGSYEQYF. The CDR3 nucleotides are TGCAGTGTCCTTGCTCATGGCTCCTACGAGCAGTACTTC.

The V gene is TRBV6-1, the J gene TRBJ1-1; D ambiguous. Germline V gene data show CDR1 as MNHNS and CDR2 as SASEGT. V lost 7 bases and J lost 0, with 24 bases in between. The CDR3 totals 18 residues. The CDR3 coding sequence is TGTGCCAGCAACGACTATTACGGTATTCTCATTATGAACACTGAAGCTTTCTTT. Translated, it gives CASNDYYGILIMNTEAFF.